Below are 29 T cell receptor beta chains sequenced from a single sample in a study of cytomegalovirus exposure and HLA in healthy donors. Clones were sequenced by immunoSEQ multiplex PCR, and TCRdb holds only the in-frame ones, with some missing. Among fewer than 250,000 clones listed, around 80% were seen once. Source material: PBMCs. These receptors all stem from a woman aged 25 to 39 in good health and CMV-seropositive.

This clone was found a few times. The chain joins TRBV7-9 to TRBJ2-7; 7 bases match TRBD1. Losses at the gene ends were 3 bases for V and 6 bases for J; bases not matched to a gene: 8. The CDR3 contains 14 residues. CDR1 is SEHNR and CDR2 is FQNEAQ in the germline V gene (reference sequence). The CDR3 nucleotides are TGTGCCAGCAGCTTTAGGGACAGCCCGCGCGAGCAGTACTTC. It translates to CASSFRDSPREQYF.

V and J are TRBV27 and TRBJ2-3; no definite D call. CDR1 is MNHEY, CDR2 SMNVEV, per germline (reference sequence). The CDR3 is made up of 12 amino acids. Trimming shortened V by 5 bases and J by 2 bases, and 5 bases separated the two germline ends. The CDR3 DNA sequence: TGTGCCAGCAGTCGAACCACAGATACGCAGTATTTT. It is translated as CASSRTTDTQYF.

This clone was counted a single time. The chain has TRBV5-1 and TRBJ1-4, with TRBD1 matching over 8 bases. J lost 3 bases, V lost 1 base, and 8 bases had no gene match. Per the germline V gene, CDR1 is SGHRS and CDR2 is YFSETQ. The CDR3 contains 17 residues. Written as DNA, the CDR3 is TGCGCCAGCAGCTTGCACTCCAGGGGGCGGGCTAATGAAAAACTGTTTTTT. It translates to CASSLHSRGRANEKLFF. The whole variable domain, remainder taken from reference TRBV5-1 and TRBJ1-4, is KAGVTQTPRYLIKTRGQQVTLSCSPISGHRSVSWYQQTPGQGLQFLFEYFSETQRNKGNFPGRFSGRQFSNSRSEMNVSTLELGDSALYLCASSLHSRGRANEKLFFGSGTQLSVL.

The chain carries TRBV11-3 and TRBJ2-1, with D perhaps matching TRBD1 or TRBD2 (5 bases each). This CDR3 spans 17 amino acids. The ends were cut back, 5 bases at V and 6 bases at J, with 23 bases in the middle. Germline CDR1 is SGHNT and CDR2 is YENEEA. The CDR3 spells CASSAIPGPSTGNEQFF. The DNA for the CDR3 is TGTGCCAGCAGCGCGATACCGGGACCAAGCACGGGCAATGAGCAGTTCTTC.

The chain employs TRBV27 and TRBJ1-2; D is undetermined. Trimming took off 2 bases at V and 2 bases at J, with 9 bases between the two ends. This CDR3 spans 14 amino acids. Germline values: CDR1 MNHEY, CDR2 SMNVEV (reference sequence). CDR3 residues: CASSLKDPNYGYTF. The CDR3 nucleotides read TGTGCCAGCAGTTTAAAGGACCCAAACTATGGCTACACCTTC.

The chain couples TRBV5-6 to TRBJ1-2; D remains unclear. This CDR3 is built from 15 residues. V was trimmed by 0 bases and J by 6 bases, leaving 15 bases between them. Germline V gene data show CDR1 as SGHDT and CDR2 as YYEEEE. CDR3 nucleotide sequence: TGTGCCAGCAGCTTGGAAATGAATGAAGGCCATGGCTACACCTTC. This translates into CASSLEMNEGHGYTF.

V and J are TRBV30 and TRBJ2-1; TRBD2 matches at 11 bases. Germline V gene data show CDR1 as GTSNPN and CDR2 as SVGIG (reference sequence). After removal of 5 bases from V and 6 bases from J, the junction contained 0 bases not matched to a gene. The CDR3 loop spans 12 amino acids. CDR3 region: CAWGLAGNEQFF. DNA for the CDR3: TGTGCCTGGGGACTAGCGGGCAATGAGCAGTTCTTC.

The chain links TRBV5-6 to TRBJ2-7, with TRBD2 matching 8 bases. The CDR3 is 17 residues long. Germline trimming cut 4 bases from V and 7 bases from J; bases unmatched to any gene: 19. Germline-derived CDR1 and CDR2 are SGHDT and YYEEEE. The CDR3 nucleotides read TGTGCCAGCAGCCGTTCTTCCCAACGAGCGGGAGCGGGGGAGCAGTACTTC. Translating gives CASSRSSQRAGAGEQYF.

The chain has TRBV29-1 and TRBJ1-2; no firm D call. The CDR3 contains 15 residues. V shed 3 bases and J shed 0 bases, with 14 bases lying between them. The germline gives CDR1 SQVTM, CDR2 ANQGSEA. The CDR3 protein is CSVEFWADPNYGYTF. CDR3 DNA: TGCAGCGTTGAGTTCTGGGCAGATCCTAACTATGGCTACACCTTC.

The chain employs TRBV7-6 and TRBJ2-7; TRBD1 agrees at 7 bases. This CDR3 contains 16 residues. V dropped 1 base and J dropped 1; count of bases not matched to a gene: 7. Per the germline V gene, CDR1 is SGHVS and CDR2 is FNYEAQ. The CDR3 nucleotides read TGTGCCAGCAGCTTAGAGGTCGGCAGGGGGTCCTACGAGCAGTACTTC. Protein sequence: CASSLEVGRGSYEQYF.

The chain links TRBV11-1 to TRBJ2-1; D is ambiguous. V was clipped by 0 bases and J by 8 bases, with 14 bases between them. The germline V gene has CDR1 SGHAT and CDR2 FQDESV (reference sequence). This CDR3 has 15 residues. The CDR3 reads CASSLAPSIGDEQFF. CDR3 in DNA: TGTGCCAGCAGCTTAGCGCCGTCAATTGGCGATGAGCAGTTCTTC.

The chain links TRBV2 to TRBJ2-7, with 8 nucleotides matching TRBD1. This CDR3 contains 13 residues. V lost 5 bases, J lost 7 bases, and 7 bases stayed unmatched. Germline V gene sequence: CDR1 SNHLY, CDR2 FYNNEI. CDR3 sequence reads: CASSPGTGREQYF. CDR3 coding DNA: TGTGCCAGCAGTCCCGGGACAGGCCGGGAGCAGTACTTC. Filled out from reference TRBV2 and TRBJ2-7, the complete variable domain reads EPEVTQTPSHQVTQMGQEVILRCVPISNHLYFYWYRQILGQKVEFLVSFYNNEISEKSEIFDDQFSVERPDGSNFTLKIRSTKLEDSAMYFCASSPGTGREQYFGPGTRLTVT.

The rearrangement links TRBV19 to TRBJ1-2; D call uncertain. The CDR3 covers 13 residues. Deletions cut 7 bases from V and 4 bases from J, with 13 bases between. CDR1 is LNHDA and CDR2 is SQIVND in the germline V gene (reference sequence). The CDR3 sequence is CASNTDGTYGYTF. CDR3 in DNA: TGTGCCAGTAATACCGACGGAACCTATGGCTACACCTTC. The full variable domain, rest sourced from reference TRBV19 and TRBJ1-2, is DGGITQSPKYLFRKEGQNVTLSCEQNLNHDAMYWYRQDPGQGLRLIYYSQIVNDFQKGDIAEGYSVSREKKESFPLTVTSAQKNPTAFYLCASNTDGTYGYTFGSGTRLTVV.

The V call is TRBV4-3, the J call TRBJ1-2; 7 positions agree with TRBD1. The trim removed 2 bases at V and 1 base at J, leaving 1 base unmatched. Looked up from germline, CDR1 is LGHNA and CDR2 is YSLEER. The CDR3 spans 14 residues. The CDR3 protein is CASSQYRGNYGYTF. Here the CDR3 DNA reads TGCGCCAGCAGCCAATACAGGGGTAACTATGGCTACACCTTC.

This clone has only a few counts. This chain links TRBV7-8 with TRBJ2-7; 11 bases are a match to TRBD2. Germline V CDR1 and CDR2: SGHVS, FQNEAQ. This CDR3 is built from 14 residues. With 5 bases clipped from V and 4 bases from J, the junction kept 4 bases outside the gene matches. This CDR3 is CASSPLAGEYEQYF. In DNA, the CDR3 is TGTGCCAGCAGCCCACTAGCGGGAGAATACGAGCAGTACTTC.

About this clone: The sample carries other DNA sequences with the same CDR3. The rearrangement uses TRBV29-1 and TRBJ2-7; 11 bases are a match to TRBD2. The CDR3 contains 15 residues. Germline CDR1 reads SQVTM; CDR2 reads ANQGSEA. Losses at the gene ends were 5 bases for V and 2 bases for J; bases not matched to a gene: 8. This CDR3 is CSVNPGTSGTYEQYF. CDR3 nucleotides: TGCAGCGTTAACCCAGGGACTAGCGGAACCTACGAGCAGTACTTC.

The chain couples TRBV2 to TRBJ1-4; a weak D match, TRBD1 (5 bases). Trimming removed 8 bases from V and 4 bases from J, with 11 bases in between. Germline V gene sequence: CDR1 SNHLY, CDR2 FYNNEI. The CDR3 length is 13 residues. The CDR3 DNA is TGTGCCAGCGAAGGGACGGTTAATGAAAAACTGTTTTTT. The encoded protein is CASEGTVNEKLFF.

The V call is TRBV5-1, the J call TRBJ2-7, with 7 nucleotides matching TRBD1. The CDR3 runs to 12 residues. With 4 bases clipped from V and 12 bases from J, the junction kept 10 bases outside the gene matches. From germline, CDR1 is SGHRS and CDR2 YFSETQ. CDR3 in amino acids: CASSPRQGDPYF. CDR3 coding DNA: TGCGCCAGCAGCCCGAGACAGGGAGATCCGTACTTC.

The V gene is TRBV4-1, the J gene TRBJ1-2; 9 nucleotides agree with TRBD1. J gave up 12 bases and V 0 bases, and 5 bases lay outside the gene matches. The germline CDR1 and CDR2 sequences are MGHRA and YSYEKL. This CDR3 has 13 residues. DNA of the CDR3: TGCGCCAGCAGCCAAGAAGACAGGGGGTGGAACACCTTC. Its protein is CASSQEDRGWNTF.

The V call is TRBV14, the J call TRBJ2-7, with 8 bases lining up with TRBD2. The CDR3 is 16 amino acids. The V gene's germline CDR1 is SGHDN and CDR2 FVKESK. The V gene end was trimmed by 1 base and the J gene end by 4 bases; junction bases not matched to a gene: 9. CDR3 nucleotide sequence: TGTGCCAGCAGCCAAGGATTTTGGAGCGGGAGATACGAGCAGTACTTC. Its translation is CASSQGFWSGRYEQYF.

The chain is built from TRBV30 and TRBJ1-1; no definite D call. The length of the CDR3 is 14 residues. Trimming stripped 3 bases from V and 4 bases from J, with 15 bases between. CDR1 is GTSNPN and CDR2 is SVGIG in the germline V gene (reference sequence). CDR3 sequence reads: CAWRRLEAITEAFF. DNA of the CDR3: TGTGCCTGGAGAAGGCTGGAGGCAATCACTGAAGCTTTCTTT.

This chain joins TRBV5-6 and TRBJ1-1, with D maybe TRBD1 (6 bases). The CDR3 loop spans 18 amino acids. V was shortened by 0 bases and J by 5 bases, with 23 bases between the two germline ends. CDR1 is SGHDT, CDR2 YYEEEE, per germline. Here the CDR3 DNA reads TGTGCCAGCAGCTTGGAGGTAGGGGGGGTCGGATTCAATACTGAAGCTTTCTTT. The encoded protein is CASSLEVGGVGFNTEAFF. Drawing the rest from reference TRBV5-6 and TRBJ1-1, the complete variable domain is DAGVTQSPTHLIKTRGQQVTLRCSPKSGHDTVSWYQQALGQGPQFIFQYYEEEERQRGNFPDRFSGHQFPNYSSELNVNALLLGDSALYLCASSLEVGGVGFNTEAFFGQGTRLTVV.

This clone has a handful of counts. The rearrangement joins TRBV28 to TRBJ2-2, with 14 bases lining up with TRBD2. The CDR3 runs 16 residues. CDR1 and CDR2 (germline): MDHEN, SYDVKM. V lost 8 bases to trimming and J lost 1 base; unmatched junction nucleotides: 3. The CDR3 DNA is TGTGCCAGCTTGGGACTAGCGGGAGTGAACACCGGGGAGCTGTTTTTT. Translation: CASLGLAGVNTGELFF.

CDR3 in DNA: TGTGCCAGCAGCTTAGTATCCCGGACAGGGGTGTACGAGCAGTACTTC. Residues: CASSLVSRTGVYEQYF. J is TRBJ2-7 and V is TRBV7-9; 9 nucleotides align to TRBD1. J gave up 4 bases and V 1 base, and 8 bases lay outside the gene matches. CDR1 is SEHNR, CDR2 FQNEAQ, per germline (reference sequence). The length of the CDR3 is 16 residues. Together with reference TRBV7-9 and TRBJ2-7, the CDR3 gives the full variable domain: DTGVSQNPRHKITKRGQNVTFRCDPISEHNRLYWYRQTLGQGPEFLTYFQNEAQLEKSRLLSDRFSAERPKGSFSTLEIQRTEQGDSAMYLCASSLVSRTGVYEQYFGPGTRLTVT.

This clone was picked up one time. The genes are TRBV5-5 and TRBJ1-2; D possibly corresponds to TRBD1 (5 bases). Trimming stripped 2 bases from V and 5 bases from J, with 16 bases between. CDR1 is SGHKS, CDR2 YYEKEE, per germline (reference sequence). The CDR3 length is 15 residues. CDR3 sequence (DNA): TGTGCCAGCAGCTTAGCCCCGGGGGGTGTGTATGGCTACACCTTC. It is translated as CASSLAPGGVYGYTF. Complete variable domain (other parts from reference TRBV5-5 and TRBJ1-2): DAGVTQSPTHLIKTRGQQVTLRCSPISGHKSVSWYQQVLGQGPQFIFQYYEKEERGRGNFPDRFSARQFPNYSSELNVNALLLGDSALYLCASSLAPGGVYGYTFGSGTRLTVV.

This clone was counted between two and nine times. V and J are TRBV9 and TRBJ2-2; D not resolved. The CDR3 has 13 residues. Trimming left V 3 bases short and J 3 bases short, with 6 bases between. The V gene's germline CDR1 is SGDLS and CDR2 YYNGEE. CDR3 sequence (DNA): TGTGCCAGCAGCGCTTCCTACACCGGGGAGCTGTTTTTT. Translated, it gives CASSASYTGELFF.

This clone has just a few counts. In DNA form, the CDR3 reads TGCGCCAGCAGCCAAGTCGTGCGGGGAATCGACTATGGCTACACCTTC. This codes for CASSQVVRGIDYGYTF. The chain joins TRBV4-1 to TRBJ1-2; unclear D gene. The V gene's germline CDR1 is MGHRA and CDR2 YSYEKL. This CDR3 contains 16 residues. Trimming took 1 base from V and 3 from J, leaving 15 bases between them.

A word on this clone: The identical CDR3 is also encoded by other nucleotide sequences in the sample. V is TRBV27 and J is TRBJ1-2, with D tentatively TRBD1 (5 bases). Germline CDR1 and CDR2: MNHEY and SMNVEV (reference sequence). V was shortened by 2 bases and J by 1 base, with 5 bases between the two germline ends. CDR3 length: 13 amino acids. In DNA form, the CDR3 reads TGTGCCAGCAGTTTACAGGGTAACTATGGCTACACCTTC. It specifies CASSLQGNYGYTF.

The sample holds one count of this clone. The chain links TRBV12-5 to TRBJ2-2, with 7 bases lining up with TRBD2. This CDR3 has 16 residues. With 9 bases clipped from V and 4 bases from J, the junction kept 14 bases outside the gene matches. Germline V lookup: CDR1 LGHNT, CDR2 FRNRAP. Here the CDR3 reads CASKGRAGESTGELFF. CDR3 bases: TGTGCTAGCAAGGGACGGGCGGGAGAAAGCACCGGGGAGCTGTTTTTT.